A single T cell receptor beta chain is shown here with its context. V was pared by 5 bases and J by 7 bases, with 18 bases between. There are 15 residues in the CDR3. Germline CDR1 is SGHTA and CDR2 is FQGTGA. Per the study methods: Amplification with reference gene primers provided the estimates of nucleated cell counts. Method: immunoSEQ multiplex PCR; TCRdb's copy keeps in-frame clones and lacks some. D and trimming come from the DNA, and the V and J calls and clone size come from that table. The sample consists of under 200,000 clones, around 77% of them appearing once. This record comes from a study of blood T cell repertoires in COVID-19. Study information: Samples taken during acute and convalescent COVID-19 were collected in the United States, Italy and Spain. Sources were T cells, B-cell-depleted T cells, or PBMCs; the material itself was cDNA or gDNA.

Sequencing input: peripheral blood. The gene calls are TRBV7-3 and TRBJ2-1; D is possibly TRBD1 (5 bases). The clonotype comes from a man between 70 and 80 years old with active or convalescent COVID-19. The CDR3 sequence: CASSPTVTLGNEQFF. The CDR3 DNA reads TGTGCCAGCAGCCCGACAGTTACCCTGGGAAATGAGCAGTTCTTC.